The next 12 T cell receptor beta chains were all read from a single sample in a study of cytomegalovirus exposure and HLA in healthy donors. TCRdb keeps only in-frame clones here, not all; method: immunoSEQ multiplex PCR. The sample carries about 140,000 clones, about nine tenths recorded once. The sequencing sample was made of PBMCs. The source is a man younger than 35 in good health and CMV-seronegative.

The chain recombines TRBV27 with TRBJ1-1; 7 bases match TRBD1. The CDR3 sequence is 14 residues long. The germline CDR1 and CDR2 sequences are MNHEY and SMNVEV (reference sequence). J lost 4 bases, V lost 6 bases, and 8 bases had no gene match. CDR3 loop: CASRTTGAITEAFF. Written as DNA, the CDR3 is TGTGCCAGCAGAACAACAGGGGCCATCACTGAAGCTTTCTTT.

The chain couples TRBV19 to TRBJ1-5; 8 bases align to TRBD1. With V trimmed by 4 bases and J by 2 bases, 7 bases remained unmatched. The CDR3 is 16 residues long. Germline CDR1 LNHDA, CDR2 SQIVND (reference sequence). The CDR3 region is CASSKSGTGGNQPQHF. CDR3 coding DNA: TGTGCCAGTAGTAAGTCCGGGACAGGAGGCAATCAGCCCCAGCATTTT.

The chain is built from TRBV5-4 and TRBJ2-2; tentatively, D is TRBD1 (6 bases). CDR3 size: 15 residues. Per germline, CDR1 SGHNT and CDR2 YYREEE (reference sequence). The V end was cut by 3 bases, the J end by 0 bases, with 9 bases between. The CDR3 sequence: CASSSQGANTGELFF. The CDR3 DNA reads TGTGCCAGCAGCTCACAGGGAGCGAACACCGGGGAGCTGTTTTTT.

The chain carries TRBV5-5 and TRBJ2-7; unclear D gene. Germline V lookup: CDR1 SGHKS, CDR2 YYEKEE (reference sequence). This CDR3 is built from 15 residues. Trimming took off 4 bases at V and 0 bases at J, with 14 bases between the two ends. CDR3 sequence (DNA): TGTGCCAGCAGCCCGAGCGATTCAAGCTCCTACGAGCAGTACTTC. Translation gives CASSPSDSSSYEQYF.

V is TRBV4-1 and J is TRBJ2-7; 11 positions agree with TRBD2. The CDR3 loop spans 15 amino acids. Germline CDR1 MGHRA, CDR2 YSYEKL. The J segment lost 3 bases and the V segment lost 0 bases, leaving 1 base of the junction unmatched. The CDR3 sequence: CASSQETSGIYEQYV. The CDR3 nucleotides read TGCGCCAGCAGCCAAGAGACTAGCGGGATCTACGAGCAGTACGTC.

The chain recombines TRBV5-1 with TRBJ2-3, with a tentative D call TRBD2 (5 bases). The length of the CDR3 is 17 residues. The V gene lost 1 base and the J gene lost 2 bases, with 17 bases spanning the gap. Looked up from germline, CDR1 is SGHRS and CDR2 is YFSETQ. CDR3 amino acids: CASSLYPPGDYTDTQYF. The DNA for the CDR3 is TGCGCCAGCAGCTTGTATCCTCCAGGTGACTACACAGATACGCAGTATTTT.

The rearrangement uses TRBV5-8 and TRBJ2-5; D gene uncertain. The CDR3 is 11 amino acids. Trimming removed 4 bases from V and 2 bases from J, with 3 bases in between. CDR1 SGHTS and CDR2 YDEGEE come from the germline V gene. The CDR3 protein is CASSLQETQYF. In DNA, the CDR3 is TGTGCCAGCAGCCTACAAGAGACCCAGTACTTC.

The chain recombines TRBV11-2 with TRBJ2-3; TRBD1 might be the D (6 bases). This CDR3 is built from 17 residues. Germline CDR1 SGHAT, CDR2 FQNNGV. The V end lost 5 bases, the J end lost 1 base, and 19 bases lay between the germline ends. The CDR3 nucleotides read TGTGCCAGCAGCCCCCGCCCGAAAGGGGGAGGCACAGATACGCAGTATTTT. It translates to CASSPRPKGGGTDTQYF.

The chain employs TRBV5-6 and TRBJ1-1; 7 bases are a match to TRBD1. Germline V gives CDR1 SGHDT, CDR2 YYEEEE. This CDR3 contains 13 residues. V was pared by 0 bases and J by 8 bases, with 4 bases of the junction left unmatched. The CDR3 spells CASSLVGGREAFF. The CDR3, as DNA: TGTGCCAGCAGCTTGGTAGGGGGCCGGGAAGCTTTCTTT. Full variable domain (outside the CDR3, taken from reference TRBV5-6 and TRBJ1-1): DAGVTQSPTHLIKTRGQQVTLRCSPKSGHDTVSWYQQALGQGPQFIFQYYEEEERQRGNFPDRFSGHQFPNYSSELNVNALLLGDSALYLCASSLVGGREAFFGQGTRLTVV.

This chain connects TRBV11-2 to TRBJ2-1; the D is unclear. Germline V gene data show CDR1 as SGHAT and CDR2 as FQNNGV. This CDR3 has 12 residues. V lost 8 bases and J 7 bases, leaving 12 bases between the germline ends. CDR3 in DNA: TGTGCCAGCCGCTATGAGTGGAATGAGCAGTTCTTC. Its translation is CASRYEWNEQFF.

The chain is built from TRBV5-1 and TRBJ1-3, with 7 bases fitting TRBD1. Germline CDR1 SGHRS, CDR2 YFSETQ. The CDR3 loop spans 16 amino acids. The V gene end was trimmed by 6 bases and the J gene end by 3 bases; junction bases not matched to a gene: 12. The CDR3 loop is CASNGKDRWGGNTIYF. Written as DNA, the CDR3 is TGCGCCAGCAATGGTAAGGACAGGTGGGGTGGAAACACCATATATTTT.

The V gene is TRBV9, the J gene TRBJ2-3; 7 bases align to TRBD2. The CDR3 covers 14 residues. Germline V gene data show CDR1 as SGDLS and CDR2 as YYNGEE. V lost 4 bases and J lost 0; bases outside the gene matches: 2. The CDR3 protein is CASSTSDSTDTQYF. CDR3 nucleotides: TGTGCCAGCAGCACTAGCGATAGCACAGATACGCAGTATTTT. Based on the CDR3 plus reference TRBV9 and TRBJ2-3, the full variable domain is DSGVTQTPKHLITATGQRVTLRCSPRSGDLSVYWYQQSLDQGLQFLIQYYNGEERAKGNILERFSAQQFPDLHSELNLSSLELGDSALYFCASSTSDSTDTQYFGPGTRLTVL.